This T cell receptor beta chain was documented in a study of shared clonotypes between healthy human individuals (dated by TCRdb to about 2020). With regard to the full study: The cohort comprised two women and three men aged 18 to 49 years. For each donor, CD4 naive and CD4 memory were each run on three plates, CD8 naive on two plates, and CD8 memory on one plate. To estimate repertoire size and how much clonotype sharing occurs between individuals, the study deeply sequenced the blood TCR repertoires of several healthy adults. To increase sequencing depth and limit assay-specific biases, TCR repertoire library preparation and sequencing were carried out by different laboratories using diverse techniques. Leukapheresis yielded between about 0.85 and 10 billion PBMCs per donor. Overall results and qualifications from the work: Estimated clonotype richness was generally larger for naive than for memory subsets. Clonotypes shared by all four sorted-subset donors showed higher generation probabilities than non-shared clonotypes. Sampling was restricted to blood, and TCR repertoires in tissues likely differ from the TCR repertoires found in blood. Even with the large sequencing depth, rarefaction of the sorted-subset datasets indicated that sequencing was incomplete. Based on pairwise subsampling, the degree of clonotype sharing among donors was expected to be affected by sequencing depth. Because the study included a small number of donors, the genetic and exposure-history diversity represented was limited. Across several donors, approximately 5% of naive CD4, around 3.3% of naive CD8, around 2.5% of memory CD4, and 0.4% of memory CD8 clonotypes were shared.

Of note for this clone: The specificity of this receptor is unknown. Nothing much larger sits one base from this clone, and base qualities are not available.

Using the deep immunoSEQ assay, multiplex PCR amplified TCR CDR3 regions from genomic DNA. For each cell subset, the extracted genomic DNA was distributed evenly across all wells of several immunoSEQ 96-well plates, and each plate served as one replicate. For sorted subsets, about 220 ng of genomic DNA, equivalent to roughly 30,000 T cell genomes, went into each replicate PCR. Purified libraries were measured with a Qubit 3.0 fluorometer, size-checked on a Bioanalyzer 2100, and measured again with the KAPA Library Quantification kit. Every immunoSEQ 96-well plate was sequenced on a separate single-read 150-cycle Illumina NextSeq 550 flow cell. Per the authors' processing: Because the immunoSEQ output held only junctional sequences and lacked quality scores, the filtering could not match the filtering applied to full-length reads. To assign V/J genes and CDR3, sequences were annotated using PyIR, a Python wrapper for IgBLAST v1.9, with IMGT germline references. Reads with weak V/J assignments (E-value above 1e-6), missing CDR3, stop codons, out-of-frame junctions, or ambiguous translated residues were removed. V3J clonotypes were defined by identical inferred V gene, J gene, and CDR3 amino acid sequence. To compute the percentage overlap between repertoires, the number of shared unique clonotypes was divided by the size of the smaller repertoire. Repertoire richness was assessed with RTK rarefaction, the Chao1 estimator, and Recon v2.1 estimates of unobserved clonotypes. For all TCRbeta clonotypes obtained by the gDNA method from four donors, generation probabilities were computed with OLGA. In its TCRdb copy, this immuneACCESS table keeps in-frame sequences only and misses some clones. Where compared with another copy, unresolved V genes explain less than half of these, and the others have no known cause. V, J and clone size are taken as reported in that table, and D and trimming were inferred from the DNA itself. Recorded for this sample are under 750,000 clones; approximately 77% of them occurred a single time. The top ten clonotypes cover about 1.7% of the sample.

Relative to germline, V is 3 bases shorter and J is 0 bases shorter, with 15 bases between their ends. Based on the germline V gene, the CDR1 and CDR2 sequences are SGDLS and YYNGEE. Measured from the cysteine to the phenylalanine, the CDR3 is 17 residues long. Of the read, only the CDR3 DNA is kept; its 51 bases are in frame from base 1. Donors were healthy HIV-negative adults with no recently reported acute infections or vaccinations. Only Caucasian adults living in Nashville, Tennessee, USA were represented among the donors. CD4+ T cells were enriched through magnetic negative selection, after which naive cells were positively selected on CD45RA and the remaining negative fraction served as the memory subset. After blood collection by leukapheresis, PBMCs were isolated using Ficoll-Histopaque density gradient centrifugation and then cryopreserved in the vapor phase of liquid nitrogen. Analytical flow cytometry was used to check the purity and quantity of every magnetically sorted T cell population. Genomic DNA was isolated from each sorted fraction and quantified by UV absorbance on a Nanodrop 2000c.

The clonotype comes from a woman under 40 in good health. Sample: memory CD4+ T cells sorted from blood. In the paper's terms, the cell subset or site label means: CD45RA-negative fraction. In this chain, TRBV9 is recombined with TRBJ2-2; the D gene cannot be resolved reliably. The CDR3 region has the sequence CASSGWTDSANTGELFF. The DNA reads TGTGCCAGCAGCGGATGGACGGATTCCGCGAACACCGGGGAGCTGTTTTTT.